The rows below give T cell receptor beta chains drawn from one sample of a study of a mutant IDH1 vaccine in newly diagnosed glioma. Clones were read by immunoSEQ multiplex PCR, and TCRdb kept only the in-frame ones, dropping some. This repertoire shows some 68,000 clones, about four fifths found once; its top ten account for about 7.5%. The source was PBMCs, collected from a glioma patient treated with radiotherapy, temozolomide or both. The source is a man aged 45-65 years with glioma. Both conserved end residues are part of each CDR3. The order of the fields is clone size, V gene, J gene, D gene, CDR3 DNA, CDR3 protein. A D gene is named only where the DNA matches it firmly. Only some rows state a clone size, as once, few, many or a class for expanded clones.

clone_size: -
v_call: TRBV9
j_call: TRBJ2-6
d_call: -
cdr3_nt: TGTGCCAGCAACCCAGGGACCGGGGCCAACGTCCTGACTTTC
cdr3_aa: CASNPGTGANVLTF

clone_size: -
v_call: TRBV7-8
j_call: TRBJ2-7
d_call: -
cdr3_nt: TGTGCCAGCAGCTCGGCTTACGAGCAGTACTTC
cdr3_aa: CASSSAYEQYF

clone_size: few
v_call: TRBV5-5
j_call: TRBJ1-4
d_call: -
cdr3_nt: TGTGCCAGCAGCCACGGGGCGCTCACTAATGAAAAACTGTTTTTT
cdr3_aa: CASSHGALTNEKLFF

clone_size: -
v_call: TRBV5-1
j_call: TRBJ1-2
d_call: -
cdr3_nt: TGCGCCAGCAGCTTCGGTGGAGGGTCTCCGGGCGGCTACACCTTC
cdr3_aa: CASSFGGGSPGGYTF

clone_size: -
v_call: TRBV6-1
j_call: TRBJ1-1
d_call: TRBD1
cdr3_nt: TGTGCCAGCAGTGGGTGGACAGGGGGCGCGTTGCGGTATGAAGCTTTCTTT
cdr3_aa: CASSGWTGGALRYEAFF

clone_size: once
v_call: TRBV25-1
j_call: TRBJ2-1
d_call: -
cdr3_nt: TGTGCCAGCAGTGAAGGGACTCTAGCGACCAACGAGTACAATGAGCAGTTCTTC
cdr3_aa: CASSEGTLATNEYNEQFF

clone_size: few
v_call: TRBV23-1
j_call: TRBJ1-5
d_call: -
cdr3_nt: TGCGGGAGGGGGAGCATTCAGCCCCAGCATTTT
cdr3_aa: CGRGSIQPQHF

clone_size: -
v_call: TRBV7-9
j_call: TRBJ1-2
d_call: -
cdr3_nt: TGTGCCAGCAGCTCTTGGGCGGATAACTATGGCTACACCTTC
cdr3_aa: CASSSWADNYGYTF

clone_size: -
v_call: TRBV7-8
j_call: TRBJ1-2
d_call: TRBD1
cdr3_nt: TGTGCCAGCAGCTTATCCCGGGACAGGGAATACTATGGCTACACCTTC
cdr3_aa: CASSLSRDREYYGYTF

clone_size: few
v_call: TRBV19
j_call: TRBJ1-2
d_call: -
cdr3_nt: TGTGCCAGTAGCCCACAGGGTTTCTATGGCTACACCTTC
cdr3_aa: CASSPQGFYGYTF

clone_size: once
v_call: TRBV5-1
j_call: TRBJ1-5
d_call: -
cdr3_nt: TGCGCCAGCAGCACCGGGCCCAGTAATCAGCCCCAGCATTTT
cdr3_aa: CASSTGPSNQPQHF